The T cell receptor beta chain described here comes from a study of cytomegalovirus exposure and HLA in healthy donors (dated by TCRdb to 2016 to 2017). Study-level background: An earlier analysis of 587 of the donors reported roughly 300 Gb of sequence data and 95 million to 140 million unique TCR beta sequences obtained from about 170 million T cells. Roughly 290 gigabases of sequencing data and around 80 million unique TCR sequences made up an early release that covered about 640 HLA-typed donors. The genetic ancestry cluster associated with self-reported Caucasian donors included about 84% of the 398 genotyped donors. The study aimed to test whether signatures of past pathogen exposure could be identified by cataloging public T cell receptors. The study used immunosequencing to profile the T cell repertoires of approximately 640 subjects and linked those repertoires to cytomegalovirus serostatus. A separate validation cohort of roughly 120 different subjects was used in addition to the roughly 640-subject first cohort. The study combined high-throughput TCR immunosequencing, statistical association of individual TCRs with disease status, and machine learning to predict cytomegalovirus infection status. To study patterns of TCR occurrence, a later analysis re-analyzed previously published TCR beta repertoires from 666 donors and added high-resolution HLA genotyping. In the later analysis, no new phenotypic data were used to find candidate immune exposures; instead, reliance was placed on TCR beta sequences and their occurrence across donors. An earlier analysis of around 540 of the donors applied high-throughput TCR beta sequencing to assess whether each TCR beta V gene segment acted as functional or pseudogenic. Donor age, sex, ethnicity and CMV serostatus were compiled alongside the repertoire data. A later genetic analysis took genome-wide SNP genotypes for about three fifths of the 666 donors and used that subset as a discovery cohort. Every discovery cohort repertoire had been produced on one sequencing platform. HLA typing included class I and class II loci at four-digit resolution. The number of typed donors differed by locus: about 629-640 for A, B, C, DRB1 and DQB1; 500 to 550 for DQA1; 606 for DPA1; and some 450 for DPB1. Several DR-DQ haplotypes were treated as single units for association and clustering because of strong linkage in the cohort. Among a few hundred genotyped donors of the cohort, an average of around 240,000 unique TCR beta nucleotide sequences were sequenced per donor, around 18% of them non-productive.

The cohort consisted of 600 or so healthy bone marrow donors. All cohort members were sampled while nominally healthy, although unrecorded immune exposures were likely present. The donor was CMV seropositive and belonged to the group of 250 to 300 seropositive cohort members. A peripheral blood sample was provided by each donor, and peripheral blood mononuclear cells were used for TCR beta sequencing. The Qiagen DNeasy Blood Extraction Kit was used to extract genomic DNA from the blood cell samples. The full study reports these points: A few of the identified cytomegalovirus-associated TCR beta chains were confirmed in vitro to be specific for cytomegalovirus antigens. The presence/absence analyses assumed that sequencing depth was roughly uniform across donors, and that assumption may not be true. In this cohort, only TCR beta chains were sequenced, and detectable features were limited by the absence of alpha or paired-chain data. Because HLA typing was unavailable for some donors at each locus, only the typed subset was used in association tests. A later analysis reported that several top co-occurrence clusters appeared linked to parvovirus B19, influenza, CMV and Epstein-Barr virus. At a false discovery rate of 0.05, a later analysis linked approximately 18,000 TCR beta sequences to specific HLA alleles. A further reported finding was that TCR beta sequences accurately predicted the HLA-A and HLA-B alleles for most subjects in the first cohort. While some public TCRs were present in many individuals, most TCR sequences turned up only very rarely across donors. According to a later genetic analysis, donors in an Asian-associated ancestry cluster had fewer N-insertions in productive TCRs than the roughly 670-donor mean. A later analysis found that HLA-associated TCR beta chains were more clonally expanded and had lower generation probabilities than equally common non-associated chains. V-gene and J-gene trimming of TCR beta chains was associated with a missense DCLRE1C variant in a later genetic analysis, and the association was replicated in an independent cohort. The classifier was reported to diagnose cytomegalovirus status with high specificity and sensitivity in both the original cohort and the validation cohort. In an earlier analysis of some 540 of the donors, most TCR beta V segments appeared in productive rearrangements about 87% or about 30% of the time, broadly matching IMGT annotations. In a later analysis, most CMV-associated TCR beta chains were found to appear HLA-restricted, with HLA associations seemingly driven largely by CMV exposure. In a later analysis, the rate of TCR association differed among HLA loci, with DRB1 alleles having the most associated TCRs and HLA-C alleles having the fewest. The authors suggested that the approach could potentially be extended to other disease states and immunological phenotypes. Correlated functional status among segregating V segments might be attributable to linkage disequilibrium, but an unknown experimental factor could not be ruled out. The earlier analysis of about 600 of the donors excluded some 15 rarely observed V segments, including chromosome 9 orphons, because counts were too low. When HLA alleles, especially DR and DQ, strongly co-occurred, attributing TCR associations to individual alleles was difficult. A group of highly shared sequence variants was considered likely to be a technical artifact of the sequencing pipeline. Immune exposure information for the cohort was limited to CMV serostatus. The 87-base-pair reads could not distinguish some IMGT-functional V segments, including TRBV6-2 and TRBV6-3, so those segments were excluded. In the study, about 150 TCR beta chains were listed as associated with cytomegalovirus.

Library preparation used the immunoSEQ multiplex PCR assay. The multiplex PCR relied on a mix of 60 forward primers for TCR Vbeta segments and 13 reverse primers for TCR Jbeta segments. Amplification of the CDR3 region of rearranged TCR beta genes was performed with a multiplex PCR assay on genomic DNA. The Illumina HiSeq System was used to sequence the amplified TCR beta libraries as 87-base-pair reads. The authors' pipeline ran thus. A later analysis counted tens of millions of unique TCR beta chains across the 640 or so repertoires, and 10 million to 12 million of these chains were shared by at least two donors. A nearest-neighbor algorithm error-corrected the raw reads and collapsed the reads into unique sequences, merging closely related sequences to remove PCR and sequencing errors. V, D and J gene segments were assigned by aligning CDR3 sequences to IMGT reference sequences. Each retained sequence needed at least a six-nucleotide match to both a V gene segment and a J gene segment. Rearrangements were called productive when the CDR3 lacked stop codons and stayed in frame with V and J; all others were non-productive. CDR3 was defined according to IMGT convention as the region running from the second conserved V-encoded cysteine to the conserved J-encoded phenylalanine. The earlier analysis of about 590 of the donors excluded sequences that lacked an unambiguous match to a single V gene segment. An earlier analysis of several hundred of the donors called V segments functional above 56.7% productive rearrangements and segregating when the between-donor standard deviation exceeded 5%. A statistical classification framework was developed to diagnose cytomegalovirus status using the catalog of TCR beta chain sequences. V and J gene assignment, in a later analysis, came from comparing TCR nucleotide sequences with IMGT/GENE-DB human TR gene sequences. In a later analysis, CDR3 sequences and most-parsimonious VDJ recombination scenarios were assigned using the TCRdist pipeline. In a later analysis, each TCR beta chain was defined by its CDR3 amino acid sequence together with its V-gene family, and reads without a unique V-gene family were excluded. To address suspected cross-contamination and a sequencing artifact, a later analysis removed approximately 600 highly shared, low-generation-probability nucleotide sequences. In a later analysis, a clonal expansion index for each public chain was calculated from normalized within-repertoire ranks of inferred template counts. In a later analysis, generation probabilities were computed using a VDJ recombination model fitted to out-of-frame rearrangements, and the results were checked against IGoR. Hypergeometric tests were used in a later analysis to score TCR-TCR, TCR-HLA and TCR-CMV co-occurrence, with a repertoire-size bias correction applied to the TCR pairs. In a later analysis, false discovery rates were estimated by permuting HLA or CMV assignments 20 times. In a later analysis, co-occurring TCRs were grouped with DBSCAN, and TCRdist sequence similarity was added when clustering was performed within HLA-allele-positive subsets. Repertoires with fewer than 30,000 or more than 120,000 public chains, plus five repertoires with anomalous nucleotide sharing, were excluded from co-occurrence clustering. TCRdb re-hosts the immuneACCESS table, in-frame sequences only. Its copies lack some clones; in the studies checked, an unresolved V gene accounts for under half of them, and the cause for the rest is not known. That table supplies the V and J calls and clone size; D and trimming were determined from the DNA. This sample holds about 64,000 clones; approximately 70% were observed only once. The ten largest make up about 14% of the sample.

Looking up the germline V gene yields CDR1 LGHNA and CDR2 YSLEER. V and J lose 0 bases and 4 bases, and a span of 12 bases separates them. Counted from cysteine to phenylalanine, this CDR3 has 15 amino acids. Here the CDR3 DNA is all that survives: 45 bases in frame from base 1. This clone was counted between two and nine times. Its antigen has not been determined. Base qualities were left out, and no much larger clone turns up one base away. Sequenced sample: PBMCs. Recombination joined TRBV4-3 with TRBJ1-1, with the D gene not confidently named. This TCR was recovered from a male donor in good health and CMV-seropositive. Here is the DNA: TGCGCCAGCAGCCAAGAGTTGCGGGCTAGCACTGAAGCTTTCTTT. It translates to CASSQELRASTEAFF.